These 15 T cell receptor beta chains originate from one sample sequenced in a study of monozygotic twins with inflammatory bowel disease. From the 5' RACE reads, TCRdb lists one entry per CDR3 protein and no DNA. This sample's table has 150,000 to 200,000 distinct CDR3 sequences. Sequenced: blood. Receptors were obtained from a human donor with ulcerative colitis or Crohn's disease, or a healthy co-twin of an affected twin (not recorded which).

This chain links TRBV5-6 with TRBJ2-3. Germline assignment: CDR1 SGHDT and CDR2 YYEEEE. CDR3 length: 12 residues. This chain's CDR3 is CASSLGGNTQYF.

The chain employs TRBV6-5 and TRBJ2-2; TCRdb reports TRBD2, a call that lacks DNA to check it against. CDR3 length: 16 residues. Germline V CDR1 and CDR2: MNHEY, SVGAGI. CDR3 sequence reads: CASSSDVAGEFGELFF.

This CDR3 is CASSPVPGLAGYNEQFF. The chain links TRBV19 to TRBJ2-1; TCRdb gives TRBD2 as the D gene, but with no DNA this cannot be confirmed. The CDR3 is 17 residues long. Germline V gives CDR1 LNHDA, CDR2 SQIVND (reference sequence). Filled out from reference TRBV19 and TRBJ2-1, the complete variable domain reads DGGITQSPKYLFRKEGQNVTLSCEQNLNHDAMYWYRQDPGQGLRLIYYSQIVNDFQKGDIAEGYSVSREKKESFPLTVTSAQKNPTAFYLCASSPVPGLAGYNEQFFGPGTRLTVL.

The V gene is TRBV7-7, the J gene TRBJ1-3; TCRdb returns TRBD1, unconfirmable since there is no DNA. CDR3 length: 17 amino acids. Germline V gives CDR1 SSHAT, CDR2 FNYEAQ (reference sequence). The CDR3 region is CASSMGTGLISGNTIYF.

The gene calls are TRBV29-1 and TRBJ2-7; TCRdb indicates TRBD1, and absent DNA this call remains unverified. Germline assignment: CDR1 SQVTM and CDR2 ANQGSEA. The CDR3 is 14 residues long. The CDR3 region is CSVEDRTSSYEQYF.

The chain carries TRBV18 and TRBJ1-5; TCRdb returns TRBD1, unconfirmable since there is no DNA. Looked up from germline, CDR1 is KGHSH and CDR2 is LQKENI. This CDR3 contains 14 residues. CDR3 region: CASSSQGAGQPQHF.

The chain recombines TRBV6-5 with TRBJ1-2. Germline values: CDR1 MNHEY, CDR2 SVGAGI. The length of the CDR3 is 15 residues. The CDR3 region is CASSYSSQGRRGYTF.

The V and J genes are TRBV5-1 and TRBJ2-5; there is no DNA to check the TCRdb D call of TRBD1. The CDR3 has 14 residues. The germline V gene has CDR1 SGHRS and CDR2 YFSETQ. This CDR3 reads CASSSSTGQETQYF.

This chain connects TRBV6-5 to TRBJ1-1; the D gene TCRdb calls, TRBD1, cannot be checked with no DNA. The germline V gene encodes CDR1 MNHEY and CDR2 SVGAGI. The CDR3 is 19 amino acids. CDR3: CASSYSSAPWLLKNTEAFF.

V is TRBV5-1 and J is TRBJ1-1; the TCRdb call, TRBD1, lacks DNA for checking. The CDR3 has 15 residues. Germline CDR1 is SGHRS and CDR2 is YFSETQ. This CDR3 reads CASSLEWGVNTEAFF. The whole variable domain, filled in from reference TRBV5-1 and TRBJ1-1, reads KAGVTQTPRYLIKTRGQQVTLSCSPISGHRSVSWYQQTPGQGLQFLFEYFSETQRNKGNFPGRFSGRQFSNSRSEMNVSTLELGDSALYLCASSLEWGVNTEAFFGQGTRLTVV.

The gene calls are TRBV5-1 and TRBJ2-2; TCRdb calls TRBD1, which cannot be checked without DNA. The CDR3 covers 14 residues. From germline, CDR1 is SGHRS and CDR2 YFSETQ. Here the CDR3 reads CASNDRSPAGELFF.

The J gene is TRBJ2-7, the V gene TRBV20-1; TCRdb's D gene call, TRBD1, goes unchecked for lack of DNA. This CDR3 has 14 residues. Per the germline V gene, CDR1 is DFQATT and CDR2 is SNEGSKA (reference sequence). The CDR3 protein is CSARHPQGTYEQYF.

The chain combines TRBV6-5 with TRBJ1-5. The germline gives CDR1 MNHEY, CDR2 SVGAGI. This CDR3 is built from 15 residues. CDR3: CASSYTDAFNQPQHF.

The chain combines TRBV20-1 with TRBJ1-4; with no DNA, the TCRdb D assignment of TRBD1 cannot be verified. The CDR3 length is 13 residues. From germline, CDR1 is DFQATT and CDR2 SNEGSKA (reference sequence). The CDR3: CSASRGDDEKLFF.

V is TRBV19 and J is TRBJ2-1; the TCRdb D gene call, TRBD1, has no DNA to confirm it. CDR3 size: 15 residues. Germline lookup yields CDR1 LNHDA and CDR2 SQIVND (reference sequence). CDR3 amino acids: CASSITGTTYNEQFF.